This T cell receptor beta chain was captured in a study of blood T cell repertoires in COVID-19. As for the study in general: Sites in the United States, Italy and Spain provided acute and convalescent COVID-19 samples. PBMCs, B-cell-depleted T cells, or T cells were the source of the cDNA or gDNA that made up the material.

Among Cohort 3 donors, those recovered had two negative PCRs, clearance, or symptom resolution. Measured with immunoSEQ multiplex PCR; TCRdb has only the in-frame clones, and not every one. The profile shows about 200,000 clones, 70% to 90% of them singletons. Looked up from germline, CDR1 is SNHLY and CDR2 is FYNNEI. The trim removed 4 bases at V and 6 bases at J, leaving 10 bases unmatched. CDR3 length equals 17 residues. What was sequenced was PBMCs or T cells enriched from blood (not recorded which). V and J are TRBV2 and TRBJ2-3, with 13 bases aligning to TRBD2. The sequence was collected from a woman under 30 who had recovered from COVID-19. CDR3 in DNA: TGTGCCAGCAGTGCCCTAAGGGGACTAGCGGGGAGGGATACGCAGTATTTT. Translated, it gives CASSALRGLAGRDTQYF. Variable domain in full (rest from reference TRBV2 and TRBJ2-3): EPEVTQTPSHQVTQMGQEVILRCVPISNHLYFYWYRQILGQKVEFLVSFYNNEISEKSEIFDDQFSVERPDGSNFTLKIRSTKLEDSAMYFCASSALRGLAGRDTQYFGPGTRLTVL.